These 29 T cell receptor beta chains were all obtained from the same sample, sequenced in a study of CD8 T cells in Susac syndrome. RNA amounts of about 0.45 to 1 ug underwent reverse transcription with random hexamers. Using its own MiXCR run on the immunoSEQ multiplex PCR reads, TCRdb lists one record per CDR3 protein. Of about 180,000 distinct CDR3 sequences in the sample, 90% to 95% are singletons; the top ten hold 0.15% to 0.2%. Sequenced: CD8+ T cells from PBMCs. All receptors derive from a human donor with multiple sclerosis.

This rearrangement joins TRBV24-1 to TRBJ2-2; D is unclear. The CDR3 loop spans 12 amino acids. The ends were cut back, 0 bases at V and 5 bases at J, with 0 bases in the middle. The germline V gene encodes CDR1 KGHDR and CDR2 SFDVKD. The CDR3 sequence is CATSDLTGELFF. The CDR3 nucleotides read TGTGCCACCAGTGATTTGACCGGGGAGCTGTTTTTT.

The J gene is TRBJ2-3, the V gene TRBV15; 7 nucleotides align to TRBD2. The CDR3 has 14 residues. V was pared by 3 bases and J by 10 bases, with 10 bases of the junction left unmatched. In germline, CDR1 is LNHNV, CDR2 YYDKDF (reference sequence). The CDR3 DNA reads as TGTGCCACCAGCAGCGGACTAGTGAGTGGGCCGCAGTATTTT. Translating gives CATSSGLVSGPQYF.

The CDR3 DNA sequence: TGCGCCAGCAGCCCCCAGGAGGAAGGTCCCTACGAGCAGTACTTC. This codes for CASSPQEEGPYEQYF. The chain carries TRBV4-1 and TRBJ2-7, with D tentatively TRBD2 (5 bases). V was cut by 4 bases and J by 2 bases, with 15 bases left in between. This CDR3 has 15 residues. Germline V gene lookup returns CDR1 MGHRA and CDR2 YSYEKL.

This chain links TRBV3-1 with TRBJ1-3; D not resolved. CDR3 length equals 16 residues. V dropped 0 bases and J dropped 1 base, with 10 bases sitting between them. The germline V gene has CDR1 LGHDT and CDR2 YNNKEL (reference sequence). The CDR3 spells CASSQDRDSSGNTIYF. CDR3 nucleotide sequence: TGTGCCAGCAGCCAAGACCGAGACTCATCTGGAAACACCATATATTTT.

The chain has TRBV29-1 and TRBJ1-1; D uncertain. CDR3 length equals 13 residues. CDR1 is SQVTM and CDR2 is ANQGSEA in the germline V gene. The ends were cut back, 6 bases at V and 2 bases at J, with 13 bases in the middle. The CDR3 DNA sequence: TGCAGCGTCCTACTGAGGGAAAACACTGAAGCTTTCTTT. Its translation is CSVLLRENTEAFF.

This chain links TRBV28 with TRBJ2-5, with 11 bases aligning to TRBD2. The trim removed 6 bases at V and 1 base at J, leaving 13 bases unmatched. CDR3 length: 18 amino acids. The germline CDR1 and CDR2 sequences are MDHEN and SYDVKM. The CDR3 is CASSLGTSGPLGQETQYF. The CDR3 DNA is TGTGCCAGCAGCCTCGGGACTAGCGGACCATTAGGCCAAGAGACCCAGTACTTC.

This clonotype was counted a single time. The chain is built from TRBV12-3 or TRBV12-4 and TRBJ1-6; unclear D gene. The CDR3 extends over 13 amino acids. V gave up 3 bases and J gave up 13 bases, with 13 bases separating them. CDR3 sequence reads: CASSLLAGGPLHF. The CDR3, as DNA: TGTGCCAGCAGTTTGCTAGCAGGTGGTCCCCTCCACTTT.

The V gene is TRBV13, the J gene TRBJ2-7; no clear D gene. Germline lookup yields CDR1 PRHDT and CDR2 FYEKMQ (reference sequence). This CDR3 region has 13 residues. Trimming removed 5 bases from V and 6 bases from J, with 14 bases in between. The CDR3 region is CASSPDPLREQYF. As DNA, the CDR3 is TGTGCCAGCAGCCCCGACCCGCTCCGCGAGCAGTACTTC. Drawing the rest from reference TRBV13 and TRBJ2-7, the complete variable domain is AAGVIQSPRHLIKEKRETATLKCYPIPRHDTVYWYQQGPGQDPQFLISFYEKMQSDKGSIPDRFSAQQFSDYHSELNMSSLELGDSALYFCASSPDPLREQYFGPGTRLTVT.

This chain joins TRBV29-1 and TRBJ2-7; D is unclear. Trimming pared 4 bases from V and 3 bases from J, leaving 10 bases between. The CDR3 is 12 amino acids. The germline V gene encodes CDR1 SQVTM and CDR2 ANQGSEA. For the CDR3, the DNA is TGCAGCGTTGTGGACCGATACTACGAGCAGTACTTC. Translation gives CSVVDRYYEQYF.

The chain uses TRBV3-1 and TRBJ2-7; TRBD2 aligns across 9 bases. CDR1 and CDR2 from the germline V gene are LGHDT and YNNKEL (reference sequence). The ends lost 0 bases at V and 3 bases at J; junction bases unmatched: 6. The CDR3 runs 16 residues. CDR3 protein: CASSQDWASGDYEQYF. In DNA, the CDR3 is TGTGCCAGCAGCCAAGATTGGGCTAGCGGGGACTACGAGCAGTACTTC.

The CDR3 spells CASALSSGYEQYF. Here the CDR3 DNA reads TGTGCCAGCGCTCTTAGTAGCGGCTACGAGCAGTACTTC. The V gene is TRBV27, the J gene TRBJ2-7; D perhaps matches TRBD2 (6 bases). The V end was cut by 8 bases, the J end by 3 bases, with 14 bases between. Germline assignment: CDR1 MNHEY and CDR2 SMNVEV (reference sequence). This CDR3 is 13 amino acids long.

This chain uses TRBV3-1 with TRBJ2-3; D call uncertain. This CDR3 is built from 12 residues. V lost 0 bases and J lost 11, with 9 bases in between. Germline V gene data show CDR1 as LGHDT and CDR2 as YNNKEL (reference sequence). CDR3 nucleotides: TGTGCCAGCAGCCAAGATAGATGGCTGCAGTATTTT. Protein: CASSQDRWLQYF.

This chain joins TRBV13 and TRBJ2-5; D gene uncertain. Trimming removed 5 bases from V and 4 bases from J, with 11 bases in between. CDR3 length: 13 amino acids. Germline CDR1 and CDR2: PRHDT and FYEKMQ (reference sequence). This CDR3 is CASSITYGETQYF. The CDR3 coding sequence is TGTGCCAGCAGCATAACTTACGGAGAGACCCAGTACTTC.

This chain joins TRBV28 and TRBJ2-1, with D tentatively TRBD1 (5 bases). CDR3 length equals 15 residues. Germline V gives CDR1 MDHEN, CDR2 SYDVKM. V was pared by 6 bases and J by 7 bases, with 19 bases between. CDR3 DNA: TGTGCCAGCAGGATCGAAGGGGTTGCCGTAAATGAGCAGTTCTTC. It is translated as CASRIEGVAVNEQFF. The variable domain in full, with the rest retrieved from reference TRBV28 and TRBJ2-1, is DVKVTQSSRYLVKRTGEKVFLECVQDMDHENMFWYRQDPGLGLRLIYFSYDVKMKEKGDIPEGYSVSREKKERFSLILESASTNQTSMYLCASRIEGVAVNEQFFGPGTRLTVL.

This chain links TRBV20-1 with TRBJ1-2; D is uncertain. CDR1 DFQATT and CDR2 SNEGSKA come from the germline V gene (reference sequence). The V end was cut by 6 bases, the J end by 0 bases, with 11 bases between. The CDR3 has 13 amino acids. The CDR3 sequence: CSAQDFTNYGYTF. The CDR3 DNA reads TGCAGTGCCCAGGATTTTACTAACTATGGCTACACCTTC.

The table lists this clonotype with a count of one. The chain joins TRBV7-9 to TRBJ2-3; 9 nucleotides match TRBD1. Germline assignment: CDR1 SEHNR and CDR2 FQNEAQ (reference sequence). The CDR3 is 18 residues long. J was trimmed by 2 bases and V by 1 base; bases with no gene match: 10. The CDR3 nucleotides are TGTGCCAGCAGCTTAGAGGCAACTACAGGGGGCCACACAGATACGCAGTATTTT. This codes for CASSLEATTGGHTDTQYF.

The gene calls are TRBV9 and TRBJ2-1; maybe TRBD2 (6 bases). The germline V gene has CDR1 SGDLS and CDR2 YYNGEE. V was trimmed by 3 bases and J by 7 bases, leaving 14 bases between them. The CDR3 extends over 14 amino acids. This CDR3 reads CASSETRGGNEQFF. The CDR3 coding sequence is TGTGCCAGCAGCGAGACTAGGGGTGGGAATGAGCAGTTCTTC.

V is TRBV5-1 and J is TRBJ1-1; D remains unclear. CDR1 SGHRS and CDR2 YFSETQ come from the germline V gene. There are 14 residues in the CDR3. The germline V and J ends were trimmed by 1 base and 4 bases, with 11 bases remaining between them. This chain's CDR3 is CASSLLSAGTEAFF. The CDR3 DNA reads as TGCGCCAGCAGCTTGCTCTCCGCGGGCACTGAAGCTTTCTTT.

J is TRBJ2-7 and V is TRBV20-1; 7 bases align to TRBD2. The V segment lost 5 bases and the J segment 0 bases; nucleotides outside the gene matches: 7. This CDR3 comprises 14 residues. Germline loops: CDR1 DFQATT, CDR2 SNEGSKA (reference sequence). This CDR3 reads CSASTSWNSYEQYF. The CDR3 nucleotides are TGCAGTGCTTCGACTAGCTGGAACTCCTACGAGCAGTACTTC.

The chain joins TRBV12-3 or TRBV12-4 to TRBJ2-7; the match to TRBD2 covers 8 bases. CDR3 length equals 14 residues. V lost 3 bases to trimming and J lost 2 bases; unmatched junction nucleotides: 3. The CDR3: CASSLGLDPYEQYF. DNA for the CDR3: TGTGCCAGCAGTTTGGGACTAGACCCCTACGAGCAGTACTTC.

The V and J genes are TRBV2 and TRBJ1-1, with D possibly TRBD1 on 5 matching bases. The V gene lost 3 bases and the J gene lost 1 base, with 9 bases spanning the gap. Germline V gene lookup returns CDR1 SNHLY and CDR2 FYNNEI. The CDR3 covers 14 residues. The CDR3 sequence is CASSELGPNTEAFF. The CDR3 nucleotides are TGTGCCAGCAGTGAGTTGGGGCCGAACACTGAAGCTTTCTTT.

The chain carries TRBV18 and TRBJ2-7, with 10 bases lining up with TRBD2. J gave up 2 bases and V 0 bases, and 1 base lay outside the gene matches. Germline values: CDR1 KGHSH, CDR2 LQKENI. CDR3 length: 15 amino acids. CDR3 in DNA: TGTGCCAGCTCACCACCCACTAGCGGGACCTACGAGCAGTACTTC. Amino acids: CASSPPTSGTYEQYF.

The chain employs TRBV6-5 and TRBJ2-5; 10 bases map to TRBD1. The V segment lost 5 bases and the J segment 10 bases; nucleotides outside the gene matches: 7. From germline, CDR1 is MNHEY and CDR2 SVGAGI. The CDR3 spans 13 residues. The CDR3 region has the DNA TGTGCCAGCAGTACCGGGACAGGGGTCTTCCAGTACTTC. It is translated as CASSTGTGVFQYF.

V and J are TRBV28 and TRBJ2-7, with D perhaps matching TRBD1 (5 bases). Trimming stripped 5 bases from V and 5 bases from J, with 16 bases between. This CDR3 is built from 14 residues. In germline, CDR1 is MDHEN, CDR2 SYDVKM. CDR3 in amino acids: CASSPPGNIDEQYF. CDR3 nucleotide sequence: TGTGCCAGCAGTCCCCCAGGGAATATTGACGAGCAGTACTTC.

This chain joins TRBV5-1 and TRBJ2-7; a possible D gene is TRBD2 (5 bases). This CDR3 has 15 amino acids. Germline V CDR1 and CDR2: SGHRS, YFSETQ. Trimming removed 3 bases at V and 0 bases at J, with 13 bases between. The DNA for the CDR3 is TGCGCCAGCAGCTGGGCAGGAGGCTTCTCCTACGAGCAGTACTTC. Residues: CASSWAGGFSYEQYF.

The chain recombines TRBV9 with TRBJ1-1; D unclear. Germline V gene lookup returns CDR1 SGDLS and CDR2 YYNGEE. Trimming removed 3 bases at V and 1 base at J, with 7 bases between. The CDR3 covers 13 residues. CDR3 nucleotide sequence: TGTGCCAGCAGCGGGATCCCGAACACTGAAGCTTTCTTT. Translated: CASSGIPNTEAFF.

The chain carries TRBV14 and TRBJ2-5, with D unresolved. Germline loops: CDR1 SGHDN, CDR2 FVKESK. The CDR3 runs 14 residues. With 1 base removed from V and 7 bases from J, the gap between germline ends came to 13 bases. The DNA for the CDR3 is TGTGCCAGCAGCCAAGCGCGATACCCGGGGACCCAGTACTTC. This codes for CASSQARYPGTQYF. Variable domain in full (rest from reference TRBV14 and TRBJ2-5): EAGVTQFPSHSVIEKGQTVTLRCDPISGHDNLYWYRRVMGKEIKFLLHFVKESKQDESGMPNNRFLAERTGGTYSTLKVQPAELEDSGVYFCASSQARYPGTQYFGPGTRLLVL.

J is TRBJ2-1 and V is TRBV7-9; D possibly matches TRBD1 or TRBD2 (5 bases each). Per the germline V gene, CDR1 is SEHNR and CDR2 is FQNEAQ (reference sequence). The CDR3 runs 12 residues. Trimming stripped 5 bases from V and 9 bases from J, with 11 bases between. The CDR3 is CASSPSGGEQFF. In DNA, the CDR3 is TGTGCCAGCAGCCCCTCTGGGGGTGAGCAGTTCTTC.

This chain's CDR3 is CADRESTDTQYF. DNA of the CDR3: TGTGCTGACCGGGAGAGCACAGATACGCAGTATTTT. The chain joins TRBV2 to TRBJ2-3; the D gene is possibly TRBD2 (6 bases). Germline V gives CDR1 SNHLY, CDR2 FYNNEI. CDR3 length equals 12 residues.